This T cell receptor beta chain was recovered during a study of cytomegalovirus exposure and HLA in healthy donors. Here immunoSEQ multiplex PCR was the method, and the copy in TCRdb shows in-frame clones only, minus some. The repertoire has about 160,000 clones, about nine tenths of them found once; the top ten carry 4% to 5%. Broader study findings: According to reports, the classifier identified cytomegalovirus status with high specificity and sensitivity. First-cohort TCR clusters were later found to tend to co-occur in the roughly 120 validation repertoires.

The CDR3 extends over 17 amino acids. Trimming shortened V by 0 bases and J by 7 bases, and 22 bases separated the two germline ends. Germline V CDR1 and CDR2: SGHKS, YYEKEE (reference sequence). On this clone: As yet, its antigen is unknown.

The receptor was derived from a man between 18 and 29 years old in good health and CMV-seropositive. V is TRBV5-5 and J is TRBJ1-2; TRBD1 might be the D (5 bases). Sequencing used PBMCs. CDR3 residues: CASSLGLRQRLVSGYTF. The CDR3 region has the DNA TGTGCCAGCAGCTTGGGACTGCGACAGCGCCTTGTATCTGGCTACACCTTC. Full variable domain (remainder filled in from reference TRBV5-5 and TRBJ1-2): DAGVTQSPTHLIKTRGQQVTLRCSPISGHKSVSWYQQVLGQGPQFIFQYYEKEERGRGNFPDRFSARQFPNYSSELNVNALLLGDSALYLCASSLGLRQRLVSGYTFGSGTRLTVV.